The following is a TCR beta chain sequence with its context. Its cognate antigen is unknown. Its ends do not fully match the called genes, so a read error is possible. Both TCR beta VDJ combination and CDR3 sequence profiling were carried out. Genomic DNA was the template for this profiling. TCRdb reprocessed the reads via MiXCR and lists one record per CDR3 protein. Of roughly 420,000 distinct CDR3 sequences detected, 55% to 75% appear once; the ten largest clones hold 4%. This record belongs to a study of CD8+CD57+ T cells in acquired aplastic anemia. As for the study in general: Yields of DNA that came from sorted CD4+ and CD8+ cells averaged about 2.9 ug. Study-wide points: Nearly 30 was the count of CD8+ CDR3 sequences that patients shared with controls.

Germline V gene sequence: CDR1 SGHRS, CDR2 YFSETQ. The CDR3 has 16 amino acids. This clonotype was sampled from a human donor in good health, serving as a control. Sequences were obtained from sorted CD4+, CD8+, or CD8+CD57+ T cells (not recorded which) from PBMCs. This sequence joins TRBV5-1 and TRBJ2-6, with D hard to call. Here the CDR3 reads CATSRATGSGANVLTF. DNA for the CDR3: TGTGCCACCAGCAGAGCGACCGGCTCTGGGGCCAACGTCCTGACTTTC.